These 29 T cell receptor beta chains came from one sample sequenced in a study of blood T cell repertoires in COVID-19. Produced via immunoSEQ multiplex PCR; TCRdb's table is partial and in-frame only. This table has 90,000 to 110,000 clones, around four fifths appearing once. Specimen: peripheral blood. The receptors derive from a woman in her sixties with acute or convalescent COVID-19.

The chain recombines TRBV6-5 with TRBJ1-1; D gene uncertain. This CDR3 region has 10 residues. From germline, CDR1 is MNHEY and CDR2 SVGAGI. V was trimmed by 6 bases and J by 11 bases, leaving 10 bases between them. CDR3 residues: CASRDLSAFF. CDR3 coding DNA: TGTGCCAGCAGGGACTTATCGGCTTTCTTT.

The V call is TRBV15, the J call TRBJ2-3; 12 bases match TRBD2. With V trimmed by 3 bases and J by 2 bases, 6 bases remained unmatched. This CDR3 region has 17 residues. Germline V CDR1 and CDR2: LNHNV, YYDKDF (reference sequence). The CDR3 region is CATSSALAGGPTDTQYF. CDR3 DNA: TGTGCCACCAGCAGCGCACTAGCGGGAGGCCCCACAGATACGCAGTATTTT.

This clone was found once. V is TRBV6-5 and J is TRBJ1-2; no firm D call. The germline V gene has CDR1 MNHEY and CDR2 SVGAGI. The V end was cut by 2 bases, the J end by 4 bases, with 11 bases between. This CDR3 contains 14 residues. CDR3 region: CASSYGGIPYGYTF. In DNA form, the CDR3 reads TGTGCCAGCAGTTACGGAGGAATACCCTATGGCTACACCTTC.

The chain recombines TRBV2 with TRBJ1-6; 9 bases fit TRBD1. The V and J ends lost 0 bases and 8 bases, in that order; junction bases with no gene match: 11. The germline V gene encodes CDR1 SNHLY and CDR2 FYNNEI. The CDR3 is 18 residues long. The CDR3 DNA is TGTGCCAGCAGTGAAGCGACAGGGGGATGGAGCGCTGATTCACCCCTCCACTTT. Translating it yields CASSEATGGWSADSPLHF.

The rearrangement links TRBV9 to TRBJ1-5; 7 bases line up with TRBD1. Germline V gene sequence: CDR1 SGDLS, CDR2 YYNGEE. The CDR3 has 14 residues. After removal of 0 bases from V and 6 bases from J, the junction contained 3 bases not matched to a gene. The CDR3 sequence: CASSVGQGPQPQHF. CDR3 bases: TGTGCCAGCAGCGTAGGACAGGGACCTCAGCCCCAGCATTTT.

The CDR3 DNA follows: TGTGCCAGCAGTCCACCTAGCGGGGGGGCCACAGATACGCAGTATTTT. This translates into CASSPPSGGATDTQYF. The chain is built from TRBV6-6 and TRBJ2-3, with 12 bases lining up with TRBD2. Germline V gene lookup returns CDR1 MNHNY and CDR2 SVGAGI (reference sequence). The CDR3 is 16 residues long. Trimming cost V 5 bases and J 2 bases; bases outside gene matches: 5.

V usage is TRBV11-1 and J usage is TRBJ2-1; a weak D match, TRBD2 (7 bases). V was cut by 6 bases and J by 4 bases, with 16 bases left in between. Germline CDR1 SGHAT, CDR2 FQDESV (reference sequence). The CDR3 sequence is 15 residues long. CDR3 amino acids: CASRERGATYNEQFF. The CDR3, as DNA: TGTGCCAGCAGGGAACGGGGGGCCACGTACAATGAGCAGTTCTTC.

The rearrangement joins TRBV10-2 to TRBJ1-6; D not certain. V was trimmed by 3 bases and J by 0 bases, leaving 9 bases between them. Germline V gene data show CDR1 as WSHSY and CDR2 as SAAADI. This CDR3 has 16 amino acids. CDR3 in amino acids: CASSELGSSYNSPLHF. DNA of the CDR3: TGCGCCAGCAGTGAATTAGGGAGCTCCTATAATTCACCCCTCCACTTT.

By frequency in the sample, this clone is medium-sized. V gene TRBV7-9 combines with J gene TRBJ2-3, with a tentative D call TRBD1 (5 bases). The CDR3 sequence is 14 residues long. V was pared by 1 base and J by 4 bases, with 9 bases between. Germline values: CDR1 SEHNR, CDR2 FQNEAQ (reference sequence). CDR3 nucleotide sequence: TGTGCCAGCAGCTTAGAGCAGGGCGCAGATACGCAGTATTTT. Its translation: CASSLEQGADTQYF.

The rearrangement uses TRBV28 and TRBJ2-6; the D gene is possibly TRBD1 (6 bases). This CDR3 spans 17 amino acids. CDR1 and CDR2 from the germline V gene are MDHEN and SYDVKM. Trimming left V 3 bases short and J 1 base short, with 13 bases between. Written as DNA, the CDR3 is TGTGCCAGCAGTTTCCAACAGGGCCCGTCTGGGGCCAACGTCCTGACTTTC. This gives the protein CASSFQQGPSGANVLTF.

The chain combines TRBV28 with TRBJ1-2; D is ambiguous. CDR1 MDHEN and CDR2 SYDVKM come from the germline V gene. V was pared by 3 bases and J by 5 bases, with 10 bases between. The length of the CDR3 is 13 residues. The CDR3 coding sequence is TGTGCCAGCAGTTTGCAGATGATATATGGCTACACCTTC. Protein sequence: CASSLQMIYGYTF.

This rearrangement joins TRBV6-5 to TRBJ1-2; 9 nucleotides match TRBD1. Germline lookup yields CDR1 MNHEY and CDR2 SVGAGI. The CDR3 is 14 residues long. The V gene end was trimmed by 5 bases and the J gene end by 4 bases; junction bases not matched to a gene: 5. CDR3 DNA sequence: TGTGCCAGCAGTACCCGGACAGGGGTCTATGGCTACACCTTC. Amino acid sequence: CASSTRTGVYGYTF.

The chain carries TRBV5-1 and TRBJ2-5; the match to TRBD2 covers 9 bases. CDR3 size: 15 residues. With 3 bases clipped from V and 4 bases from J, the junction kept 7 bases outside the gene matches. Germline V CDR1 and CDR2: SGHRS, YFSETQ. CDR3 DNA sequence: TGCGCCAGCAGCTCGGCGGGGGGGTCTGGAGAGACCCAGTACTTC. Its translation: CASSSAGGSGETQYF. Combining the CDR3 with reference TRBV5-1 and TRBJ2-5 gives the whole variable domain KAGVTQTPRYLIKTRGQQVTLSCSPISGHRSVSWYQQTPGQGLQFLFEYFSETQRNKGNFPGRFSGRQFSNSRSEMNVSTLELGDSALYLCASSSAGGSGETQYFGPGTRLLVL.

The CDR3 bases are TGCGCCAGCAGCCTCAGTTTCGGGGGGAGCACAGATACGCAGTATTTT. Translating gives CASSLSFGGSTDTQYF. The gene calls are TRBV4-1 and TRBJ2-3; 7 bases are shared with TRBD2. Per germline, CDR1 MGHRA and CDR2 YSYEKL. Germline trimming cut 4 bases from V and 0 bases from J; bases unmatched to any gene: 7. The CDR3 sequence is 16 residues long.

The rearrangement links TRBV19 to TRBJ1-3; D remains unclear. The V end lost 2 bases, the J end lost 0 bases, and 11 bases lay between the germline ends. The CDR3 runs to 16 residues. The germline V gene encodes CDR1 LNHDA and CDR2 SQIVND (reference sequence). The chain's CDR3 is CASSINSHSSGNTIYF. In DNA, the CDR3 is TGTGCCAGTAGTATAAACAGTCATTCCTCTGGAAACACCATATATTTT.

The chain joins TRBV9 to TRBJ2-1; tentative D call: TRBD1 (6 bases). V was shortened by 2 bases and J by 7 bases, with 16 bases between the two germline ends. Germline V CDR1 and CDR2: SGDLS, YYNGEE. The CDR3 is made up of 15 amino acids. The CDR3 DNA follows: TGTGCCAGCAGCGTGAGAGGGGGTGTGGCGAATGAGCAGTTCTTC. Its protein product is CASSVRGGVANEQFF. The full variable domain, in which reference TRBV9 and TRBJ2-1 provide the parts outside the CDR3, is DSGVTQTPKHLITATGQRVTLRCSPRSGDLSVYWYQQSLDQGLQFLIQYYNGEERAKGNILERFSAQQFPDLHSELNLSSLELGDSALYFCASSVRGGVANEQFFGPGTRLTVL.

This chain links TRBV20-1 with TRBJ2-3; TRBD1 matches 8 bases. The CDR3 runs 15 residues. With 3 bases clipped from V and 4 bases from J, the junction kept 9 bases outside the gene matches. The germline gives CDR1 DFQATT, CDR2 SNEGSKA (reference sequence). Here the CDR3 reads CSASQGTGGSDTQYF. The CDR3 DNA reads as TGCAGTGCTAGTCAGGGGACAGGAGGGTCAGATACGCAGTATTTT.

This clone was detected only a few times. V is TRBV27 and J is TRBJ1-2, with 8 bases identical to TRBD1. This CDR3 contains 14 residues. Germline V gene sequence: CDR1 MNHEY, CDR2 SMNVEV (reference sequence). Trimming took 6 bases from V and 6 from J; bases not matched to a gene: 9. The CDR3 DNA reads TGTGCCAGCAGAATGACAGGGGAAGGCCATGGCTACACCTTC. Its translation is CASRMTGEGHGYTF.

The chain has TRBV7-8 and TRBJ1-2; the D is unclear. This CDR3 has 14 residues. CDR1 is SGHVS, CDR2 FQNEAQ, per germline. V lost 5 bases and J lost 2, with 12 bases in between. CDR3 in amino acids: CASSPSARNYGYTF. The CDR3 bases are TGTGCCAGCAGCCCGTCCGCACGGAACTATGGCTACACCTTC.

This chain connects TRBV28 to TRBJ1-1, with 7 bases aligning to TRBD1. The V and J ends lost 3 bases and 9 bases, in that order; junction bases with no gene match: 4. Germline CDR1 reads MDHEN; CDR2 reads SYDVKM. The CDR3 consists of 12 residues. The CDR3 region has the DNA TGTGCCAGCAGTTTGAGGGGGCAAAAAGCTTTCTTT. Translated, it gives CASSLRGQKAFF.

The DNA for the CDR3 is TGTGCCAGCAGTTTGAGGAGGACTGAAGCTTTCTTT. Protein: CASSLRRTEAFF. V is TRBV12-3 or TRBV12-4 and J is TRBJ1-1; D is unresolved. Trimming took 3 bases from V and 5 from J, leaving 7 bases between them. This CDR3 has 12 amino acids.

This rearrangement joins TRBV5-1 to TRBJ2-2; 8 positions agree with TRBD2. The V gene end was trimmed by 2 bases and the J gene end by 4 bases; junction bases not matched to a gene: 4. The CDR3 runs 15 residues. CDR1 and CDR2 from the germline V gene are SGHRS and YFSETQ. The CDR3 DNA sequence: TGCGCCAGCAGCTTTAGCGGGGAAGTCACCGGGGAGCTGTTTTTT. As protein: CASSFSGEVTGELFF.

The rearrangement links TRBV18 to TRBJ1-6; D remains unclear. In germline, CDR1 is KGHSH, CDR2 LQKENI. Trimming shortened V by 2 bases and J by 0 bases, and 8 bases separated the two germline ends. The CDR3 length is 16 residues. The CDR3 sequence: CASSPEASSYNSPLHF. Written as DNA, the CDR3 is TGTGCCAGCTCACCAGAGGCCAGCTCCTATAATTCACCCCTCCACTTT. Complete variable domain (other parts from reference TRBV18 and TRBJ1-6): NAGVMQNPRHLVRRRGQEARLRCSPMKGHSHVYWYRQLPEEGLKFMVYLQKENIIDESGMPKERFSAEFPKEGPSILRIQQVVRGDSAAYFCASSPEASSYNSPLHFGNGTRLTVT.

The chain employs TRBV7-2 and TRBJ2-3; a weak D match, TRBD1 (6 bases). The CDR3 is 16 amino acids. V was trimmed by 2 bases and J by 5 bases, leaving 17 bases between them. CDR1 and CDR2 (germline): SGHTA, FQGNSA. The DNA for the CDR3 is TGTGCCAGCAGCTTAAGGCCGGTAGGGGGTCGAGATACGCAGTATTTT. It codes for CASSLRPVGGRDTQYF.

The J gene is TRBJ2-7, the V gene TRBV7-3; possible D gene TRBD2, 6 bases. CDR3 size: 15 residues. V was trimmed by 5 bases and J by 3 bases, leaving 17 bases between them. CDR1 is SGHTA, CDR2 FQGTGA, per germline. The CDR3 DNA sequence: TGTGCCAGCAGCCTATGGGGGGAGATAAGCTACGAGCAGTACTTC. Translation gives CASSLWGEISYEQYF.

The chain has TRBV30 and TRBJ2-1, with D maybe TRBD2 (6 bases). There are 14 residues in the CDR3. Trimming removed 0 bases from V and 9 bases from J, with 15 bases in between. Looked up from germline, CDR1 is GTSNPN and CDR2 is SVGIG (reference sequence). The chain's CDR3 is CAWSVRYRGSEQFF. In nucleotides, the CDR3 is TGTGCCTGGAGTGTTCGTTATCGGGGGAGTGAGCAGTTCTTC.

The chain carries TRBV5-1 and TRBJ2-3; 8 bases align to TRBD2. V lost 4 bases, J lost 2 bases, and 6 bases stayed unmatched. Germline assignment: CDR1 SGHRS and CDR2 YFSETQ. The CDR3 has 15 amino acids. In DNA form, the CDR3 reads TGCGCCAGCAGCCCAACCGGGAGGGACACAGATACGCAGTATTTT. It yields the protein CASSPTGRDTDTQYF.

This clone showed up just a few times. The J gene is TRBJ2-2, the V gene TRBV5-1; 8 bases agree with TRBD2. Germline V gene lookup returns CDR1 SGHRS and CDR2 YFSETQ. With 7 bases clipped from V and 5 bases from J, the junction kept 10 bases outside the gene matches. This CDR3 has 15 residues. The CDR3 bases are TGCGCCAGCTCGCCCGGGAGGGGATGGACCGGGGAGCTGTTTTTT. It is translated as CASSPGRGWTGELFF. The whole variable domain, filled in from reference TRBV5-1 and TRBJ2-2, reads KAGVTQTPRYLIKTRGQQVTLSCSPISGHRSVSWYQQTPGQGLQFLFEYFSETQRNKGNFPGRFSGRQFSNSRSEMNVSTLELGDSALYLCASSPGRGWTGELFFGEGSRLTVL.

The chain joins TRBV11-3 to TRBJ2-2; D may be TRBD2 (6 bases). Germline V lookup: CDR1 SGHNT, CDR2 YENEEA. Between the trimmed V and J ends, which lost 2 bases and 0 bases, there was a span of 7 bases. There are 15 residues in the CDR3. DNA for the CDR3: TGTGCCAGCAGCTTAACGGGAGCGAACACCGGGGAGCTGTTTTTT. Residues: CASSLTGANTGELFF.